These 13 T cell receptor beta chains were sequenced from one sample in a study of blood T cells in healthy people across ages. The authors ran a second PCR of roughly 6 to 12 cycles using a sample-barcoded 5' primer and a J-beta primer mix. Using its own MiXCR run on the 5' RACE reads, TCRdb lists one record per CDR3 protein. The sample has approximately 800,000 distinct CDR3 sequences, 20% to 25% seen once. These records were also assigned to another study, of T cells of mothers and their children.

Sequencing was done on a sample of blood. The receptor source for this set is a boy younger than 18 in good health.

The V gene is TRBV28, the J gene TRBJ2-2; D is perhaps TRBD1 or TRBD2 (5 bases each). The CDR3 sequence is 12 residues long. Trimming shortened V by 9 bases and J by 6 bases, and 11 bases separated the two germline ends. Germline V gene lookup returns CDR1 MDHEN and CDR2 SYDVKM. The CDR3 nucleotides read TGTGCCAGTGCCCTGGGGGCCGGGGAGCTGTTTTTT. Its translation is CASALGAGELFF.

Details on this clonotype: Germline and junction disagree at one end, which may indicate a read error. The genes are TRBV20-1 and TRBJ2-3; D is possibly TRBD1 (5 bases). The CDR3 loop spans 13 amino acids. From germline, CDR1 is DFQATT and CDR2 SNEGSKA (reference sequence). In DNA, the CDR3 is TGCAGTGCTAGGCAGGGTGGGGCAGATACGCGGTATTTT. This translates into CSARQGGADTRYF.

In this sample, this clonotype turned up a few times. The junction differs from germline at one of its ends, possibly a read error. This chain uses TRBV9 with TRBJ2-2; the D call may be TRBD1 or TRBD2 (6 bases each). The CDR3 extends over 16 amino acids. Germline V gene lookup returns CDR1 SGDLS and CDR2 YYNGEE. CDR3 bases: TGTGCCAGCAGCGACAGACAGGCCCCACGGGGCGGGGAGCAGTTTTTT. Protein: CASSDRQAPRGGEQFF.

This clonotype has just a few counts. In nucleotides, the CDR3 is TGTGCCAGCAGCTCAAGCGGGGGGGCGGCGAGTGAGCAGTTCTTC. Translating it yields CASSSSGGAASEQFF. The chain combines TRBV7-2 with TRBJ2-5; TRBD2 agrees at 10 bases. The J call could be wrong; TRBJ2-1 is a better fit for the DNA end. The CDR3 has 15 residues. CDR1 is SGHTA and CDR2 is FQGNSA in the germline V gene.

The J gene is TRBJ1-3, the V gene TRBV29-1, with D possibly TRBD1 on 5 matching bases. Trimming removed 6 bases at V and 0 bases at J, with 12 bases between. The germline gives CDR1 SQVTM, CDR2 ANQGSEA. This CDR3 spans 14 amino acids. The CDR3 coding sequence is TGCAGCGTCCAGGGTTGGGACTCTGGAAACACCATATATTTT. It is translated as CSVQGWDSGNTIYF.

The chain employs TRBV27 and TRBJ2-7; 10 bases fit TRBD2. J gave up 12 bases and V 0 bases, and 8 bases lay outside the gene matches. Per the germline V gene, CDR1 is MNHEY and CDR2 is SMNVEV (reference sequence). The CDR3 sequence is 14 residues long. The CDR3 DNA is TGTGCCAGCAGTTTATCACTAGCGGGGTCCACTAGGTACTTC. Its protein product is CASSLSLAGSTRYF.

The genes are TRBV4-3 and TRBJ2-7, with D possibly matching TRBD2 (7 bases). Trimming cost V 4 bases and J 6 bases, with 28 bases left between them. Germline-derived CDR1 and CDR2 are LGHNA and YSLEER. The CDR3 length is 18 residues. The CDR3 reads CASSPSHSMDRGEGEQYF. The CDR3, as DNA: TGCGCCAGCAGCCCATCCCACTCCATGGACAGAGGGGAGGGCGAGCAGTACTTC.

This rearrangement joins TRBV28 to TRBJ2-1; D not certain. The J call may be faulty, since TRBJ2-5 better matches the DNA end. Germline V gene lookup returns CDR1 MDHEN and CDR2 SYDVKM. This CDR3 is built from 13 residues. The CDR3 protein is CASSLQPQETQYF. The CDR3 DNA follows: TGTGCCAGCAGTCTACAACCCCAGGAGACCCAGTACTTC.

The chain combines TRBV25-1 with TRBJ2-2, with D unclear. The V gene's germline CDR1 is MGHDK and CDR2 SYGVNS. Trimming left V 5 bases short and J 8 bases short, with 12 bases between. This CDR3 region has 13 residues. The DNA of the CDR3 is TGTGCCAGCAGTTGGGATCCTCCAGGGGAGCTGTTTTTT. It encodes CASSWDPPGELFF. Looking up the rest from reference TRBV25-1 and TRBJ2-2 gives the full variable domain: EADIYQTPRYLVIGTGKKITLECSQTMGHDKMYWYQQDPGMELHLIHYSYGVNSTEKGDLSSESTVSRIRTEHFPLTLESARPSHTSQYLCASSWDPPGELFFGEGSRLTVL.

V usage is TRBV14 and J usage is TRBJ1-1; maybe TRBD1 (6 bases). V lost 3 bases, J lost 0 bases, and 11 bases lay in between. CDR1 is SGHDN, CDR2 FVKESK, per germline. The CDR3 has 15 residues. In nucleotides, the CDR3 is TGTGCCAGCAGCCAGGCAGGGGCCTTGAACACTGAAGCTTTCTTT. Translating gives CASSQAGALNTEAFF.

This clonotype has more than one count but fewer than ten. The chain recombines TRBV21-1 with TRBJ2-5. TRBV21-1 is a known pseudogene. The CDR3 extends over 14 amino acids. CDR3 bases: TGTGCCAGCAGCTGCTGCAGCCACCAAGAGACCCAGTACTTC. Translation gives CASSCCSHQETQYF.

The chain employs TRBV10-3 and TRBJ2-7; D unresolved. This CDR3 comprises 12 residues. V was shortened by 4 bases and J by 3 bases, with 7 bases between the two germline ends. From germline, CDR1 is ENHRY and CDR2 SYGVKD. CDR3 sequence reads: CAISGQLYEQYF. DNA for the CDR3: TGTGCCATCAGTGGTCAGCTCTACGAGCAGTACTTC.

This chain links TRBV4-2 with TRBJ2-7; 9 nucleotides match TRBD2. With the DNA end fitting TRBJ2-5 better, the J assignment may be wrong. The germline V gene encodes CDR1 LGHNA and CDR2 YNFKEQ. The CDR3 loop spans 15 amino acids. CDR3 DNA sequence: TGTGCCAGCAGCCGCCGCCCGGGACTAGCCGAGACCCAGTACTTC. It specifies CASSRRPGLAETQYF.